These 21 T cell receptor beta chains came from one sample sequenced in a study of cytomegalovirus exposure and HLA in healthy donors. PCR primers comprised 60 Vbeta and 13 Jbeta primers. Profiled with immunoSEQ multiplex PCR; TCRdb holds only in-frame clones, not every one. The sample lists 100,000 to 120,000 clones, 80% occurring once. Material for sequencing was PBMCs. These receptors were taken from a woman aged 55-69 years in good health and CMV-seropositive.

CDR3 sequence (DNA): TGTGCCAGTAGTATCCGTACCGGGACAGGGGGAAACAATGAGCAGTTCTTC. Its translation is CASSIRTGTGGNNEQFF. The chain couples TRBV19 to TRBJ2-1, with 11 nucleotides matching TRBD1. Germline CDR1 is LNHDA and CDR2 is SQIVND (reference sequence). After removal of 3 bases from V and 5 bases from J, the junction contained 9 bases not matched to a gene. The CDR3 has 17 residues.

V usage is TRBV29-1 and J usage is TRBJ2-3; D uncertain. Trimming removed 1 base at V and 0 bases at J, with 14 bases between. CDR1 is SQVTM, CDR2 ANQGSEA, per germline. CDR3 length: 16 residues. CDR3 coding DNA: TGCAGCGTTGAAGGGTTGGCAGGTTCGAGCACAGATACGCAGTATTTT. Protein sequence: CSVEGLAGSSTDTQYF.

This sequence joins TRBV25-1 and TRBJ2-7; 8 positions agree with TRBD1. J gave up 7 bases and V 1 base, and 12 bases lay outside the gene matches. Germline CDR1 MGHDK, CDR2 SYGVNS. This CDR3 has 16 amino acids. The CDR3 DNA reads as TGTGCCAGCAGTGAATCCAGGGGGCAGGACCAGATGGAGCAGTACTTC. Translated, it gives CASSESRGQDQMEQYF.

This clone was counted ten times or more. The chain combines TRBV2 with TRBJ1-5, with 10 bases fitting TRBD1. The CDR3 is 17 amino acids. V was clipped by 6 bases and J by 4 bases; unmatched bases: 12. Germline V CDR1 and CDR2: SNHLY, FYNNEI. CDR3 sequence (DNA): TGTGCCAGCAGGTGGGGACCCGGGACAGGGGAAAATCAGCCCCAGCATTTT. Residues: CASRWGPGTGENQPQHF.

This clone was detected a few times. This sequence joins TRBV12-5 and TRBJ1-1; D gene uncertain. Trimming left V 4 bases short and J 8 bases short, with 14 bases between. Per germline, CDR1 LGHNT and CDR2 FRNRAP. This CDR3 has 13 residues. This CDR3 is CASGSLSGGEAFF. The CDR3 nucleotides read TGTGCTAGTGGTTCCCTCAGTGGAGGGGAAGCTTTCTTT.

The CDR3: CASSLVGGMGTDTQYF. The CDR3 coding sequence is TGTGCCAGCAGCTTAGTCGGCGGGATGGGTACAGATACGCAGTATTTT. The gene calls are TRBV7-8 and TRBJ2-3, with D possibly matching TRBD2 (6 bases). The length of the CDR3 is 16 residues. The germline CDR1 and CDR2 sequences are SGHVS and FQNEAQ. V was shortened by 1 base and J by 3 bases, with 14 bases between the two germline ends.

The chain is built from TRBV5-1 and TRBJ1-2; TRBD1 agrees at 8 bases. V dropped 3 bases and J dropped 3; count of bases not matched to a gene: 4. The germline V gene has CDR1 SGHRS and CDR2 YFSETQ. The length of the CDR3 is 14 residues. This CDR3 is CASSSGQEDYGYTF. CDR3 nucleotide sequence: TGCGCCAGCAGCTCGGGACAGGAGGACTATGGCTACACCTTC.

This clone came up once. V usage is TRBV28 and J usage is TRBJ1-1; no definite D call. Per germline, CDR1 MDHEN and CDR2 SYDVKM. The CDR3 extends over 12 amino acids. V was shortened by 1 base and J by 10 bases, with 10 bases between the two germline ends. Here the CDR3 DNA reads TGTGCCAGCAGTTTATCCAGCGCGCCAGCTTTCTTT. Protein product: CASSLSSAPAFF. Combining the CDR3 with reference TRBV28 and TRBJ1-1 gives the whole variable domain DVKVTQSSRYLVKRTGEKVFLECVQDMDHENMFWYRQDPGLGLRLIYFSYDVKMKEKGDIPEGYSVSREKKERFSLILESASTNQTSMYLCASSLSSAPAFFGQGTRLTVV.

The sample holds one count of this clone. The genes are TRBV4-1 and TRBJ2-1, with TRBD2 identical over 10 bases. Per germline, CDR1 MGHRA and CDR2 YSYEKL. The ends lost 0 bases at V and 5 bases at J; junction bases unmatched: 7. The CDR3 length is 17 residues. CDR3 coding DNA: TGCGCCAGCAGCCAAGACCCCGGGACTAGCGCTAACAATGAGCAGTTCTTC. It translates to CASSQDPGTSANNEQFF.

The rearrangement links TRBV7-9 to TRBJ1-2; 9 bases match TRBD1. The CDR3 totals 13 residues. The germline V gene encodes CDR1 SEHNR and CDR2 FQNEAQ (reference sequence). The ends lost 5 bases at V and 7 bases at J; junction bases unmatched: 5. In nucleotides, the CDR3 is TGTGCCAGCAGCCCCACAGGGGGCTCTGGCTACACCTTC. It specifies CASSPTGGSGYTF.

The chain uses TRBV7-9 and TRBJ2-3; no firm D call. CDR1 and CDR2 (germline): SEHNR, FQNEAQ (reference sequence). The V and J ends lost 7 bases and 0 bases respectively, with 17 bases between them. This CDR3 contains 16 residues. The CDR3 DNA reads TGTGCCAGCACCTCTCTGCAGTTGACTAGCACAGATACGCAGTATTTT. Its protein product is CASTSLQLTSTDTQYF. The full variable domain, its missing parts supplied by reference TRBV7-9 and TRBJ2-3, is DTGVSQNPRHKITKRGQNVTFRCDPISEHNRLYWYRQTLGQGPEFLTYFQNEAQLEKSRLLSDRFSAERPKGSFSTLEIQRTEQGDSAMYLCASTSLQLTSTDTQYFGPGTRLTVL.

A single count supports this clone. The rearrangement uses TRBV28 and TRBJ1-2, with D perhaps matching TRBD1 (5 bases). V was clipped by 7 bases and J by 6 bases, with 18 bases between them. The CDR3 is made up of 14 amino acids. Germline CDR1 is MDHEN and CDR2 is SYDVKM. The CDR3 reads CASTINWGEHGYTF. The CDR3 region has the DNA TGTGCCAGCACCATAAACTGGGGGGAACATGGCTACACCTTC.

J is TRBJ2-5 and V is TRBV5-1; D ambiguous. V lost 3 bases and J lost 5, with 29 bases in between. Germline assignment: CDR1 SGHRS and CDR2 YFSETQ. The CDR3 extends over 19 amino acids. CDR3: CASSSEGEAHPPPRETQYF. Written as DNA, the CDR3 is TGCGCCAGCAGCTCTGAAGGAGAGGCCCATCCCCCCCCTCGGGAGACCCAGTACTTC.

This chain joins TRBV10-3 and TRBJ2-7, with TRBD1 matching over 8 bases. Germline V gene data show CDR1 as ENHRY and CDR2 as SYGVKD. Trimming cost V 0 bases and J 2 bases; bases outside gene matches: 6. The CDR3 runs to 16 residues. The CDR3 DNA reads TGTGCCATCAGTGAGTCGCTGGGACAGGTTACCTACGAGCAGTACTTC. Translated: CAISESLGQVTYEQYF.

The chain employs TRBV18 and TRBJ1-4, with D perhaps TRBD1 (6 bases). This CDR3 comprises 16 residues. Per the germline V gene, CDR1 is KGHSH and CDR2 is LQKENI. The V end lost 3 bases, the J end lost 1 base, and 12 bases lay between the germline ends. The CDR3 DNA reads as TGTGCCAGCTCACCTAGTTCACAGGGAACTAATGAAAAACTGTTTTTT. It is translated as CASSPSSQGTNEKLFF.

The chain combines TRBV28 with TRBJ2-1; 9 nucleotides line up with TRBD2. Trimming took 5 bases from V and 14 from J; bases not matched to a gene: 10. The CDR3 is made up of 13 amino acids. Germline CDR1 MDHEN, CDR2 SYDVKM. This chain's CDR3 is CASSREREDREFF. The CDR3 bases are TGTGCCAGCAGTCGCGAGCGGGAGGATCGAGAGTTCTTC.

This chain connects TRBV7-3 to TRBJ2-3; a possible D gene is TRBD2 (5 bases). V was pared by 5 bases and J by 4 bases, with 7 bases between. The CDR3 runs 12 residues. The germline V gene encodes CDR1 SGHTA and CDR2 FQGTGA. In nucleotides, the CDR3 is TGTGCCAGCAGCGTCGGGGCAGATACGCAGTATTTT. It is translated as CASSVGADTQYF.

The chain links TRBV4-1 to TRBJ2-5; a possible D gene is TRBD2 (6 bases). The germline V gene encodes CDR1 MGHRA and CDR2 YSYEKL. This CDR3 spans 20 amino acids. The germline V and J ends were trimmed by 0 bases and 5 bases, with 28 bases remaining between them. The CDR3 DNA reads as TGCGCCAGCAGCCAAGATATAAGGGGCTCCCCGGTCCGGAGGGTGGAGACCCAGTACTTC. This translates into CASSQDIRGSPVRRVETQYF.

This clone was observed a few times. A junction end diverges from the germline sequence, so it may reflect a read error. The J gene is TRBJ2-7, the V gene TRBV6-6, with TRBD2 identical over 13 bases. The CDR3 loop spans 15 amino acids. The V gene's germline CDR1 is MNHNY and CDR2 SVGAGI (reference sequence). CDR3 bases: TGTGCCATCAGTACCACTAGCGGGAGGGCCTACGAGCAGTACTTC. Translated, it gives CAISTTSGRAYEQYF.

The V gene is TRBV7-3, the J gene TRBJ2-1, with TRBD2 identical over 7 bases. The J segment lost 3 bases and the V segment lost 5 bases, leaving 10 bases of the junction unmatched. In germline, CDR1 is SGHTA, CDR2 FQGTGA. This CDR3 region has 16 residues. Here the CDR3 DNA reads TGTGCCAGCAGCCCTGGGGGGGGACTGATCTACAATGAGCAGTTCTTC. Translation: CASSPGGGLIYNEQFF.

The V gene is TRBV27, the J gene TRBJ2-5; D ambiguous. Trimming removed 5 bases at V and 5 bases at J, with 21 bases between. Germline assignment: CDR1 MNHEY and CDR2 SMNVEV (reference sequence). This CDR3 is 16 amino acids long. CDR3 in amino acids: CASSPRRLLGHETQYF. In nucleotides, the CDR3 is TGTGCCAGCAGTCCCCGCCGTCTATTGGGCCACGAGACCCAGTACTTC.